This is a list of T cell receptor beta chains from one sample in a study of blood T cell repertoires in COVID-19. Only in-frame clones appear in the TCRdb table, and some are missing; sequencing was by immunoSEQ multiplex PCR. Of around 250,000 clones listed, about 83% are singletons. Sequencing was carried out using peripheral blood. The receptors shown here come from a man older than 75 with acute or convalescent COVID-19. The CDR3 runs from the conserved cysteine through the conserved F or W. D genes are given only for firm matches. Not every row has a clone size; where given, it reads once, few, many or a size class.

j_call: TRBJ2-5
cdr3_length: 16
v_call: TRBV5-6
d_call: .
clone_size: .
cdr3_nt: TGTGCCAGCAGCCCACGGTTGGGGCAGCCCCAAGAGACCCAGTACTTC
cdr3_aa: CASSPRLGQPQETQYF

j_call: TRBJ2-1
cdr3_length: 15
v_call: TRBV7-9
d_call: TRBD2
clone_size: .
cdr3_nt: TGTGCCAGCAGCTTAAGGACTAGCGACTACAATGAGCAGTTCTTC
cdr3_aa: CASSLRTSDYNEQFF

j_call: TRBJ1-4
cdr3_length: 12
v_call: TRBV5-1
d_call: TRBD1
clone_size: .
cdr3_nt: TGCGCCAGCAGAAGGGACAGCGAAAAACTGTTTTTT
cdr3_aa: CASRRDSEKLFF

j_call: TRBJ1-2
cdr3_length: 11
v_call: TRBV28
d_call: .
clone_size: .
cdr3_nt: TGTGCCAGCAGTTTCACCGCGGGCTACACCTTC
cdr3_aa: CASSFTAGYTF

j_call: TRBJ2-7
cdr3_length: 12
v_call: TRBV6-5
d_call: TRBD2
clone_size: .
cdr3_nt: TGTGCCGGCGGGACTACTACCTACGAGCAGTACTTC
cdr3_aa: CAGGTTTYEQYF

j_call: TRBJ1-2
cdr3_length: 14
v_call: TRBV19
d_call: TRBD1
clone_size: .
cdr3_nt: TGTGCCAGTAGTACAAACGACAGGGCTTCTGGCTACACCTTC
cdr3_aa: CASSTNDRASGYTF

j_call: TRBJ2-7
cdr3_length: 12
v_call: TRBV6-1
d_call: TRBD1
clone_size: .
cdr3_nt: TGTGCGTCGGGACAGGTCACCTACGAGCAGTACTTC
cdr3_aa: CASGQVTYEQYF

j_call: TRBJ2-2
cdr3_length: 16
v_call: TRBV24-1
d_call: TRBD1
clone_size: .
cdr3_nt: TGTGCCACCAGTGAGGACAGGGGGTTGAACACCGGGGAGCTGTTTTTT
cdr3_aa: CATSEDRGLNTGELFF

j_call: TRBJ1-1
cdr3_length: 13
v_call: TRBV6-5
d_call: .
clone_size: .
cdr3_nt: TGTGCCAGCACGAGACAGGTGAACACTGAAGCTTTCTTT
cdr3_aa: CASTRQVNTEAFF

j_call: TRBJ2-7
cdr3_length: 16
v_call: TRBV5-5
d_call: .
clone_size: .
cdr3_nt: TGTGCCAGCAGCGTCCTTTCCGCGGGAAACAGCTACGAGCAGTACTTC
cdr3_aa: CASSVLSAGNSYEQYF

j_call: TRBJ2-2
cdr3_length: 16
v_call: TRBV5-4
d_call: .
clone_size: once
cdr3_nt: TGTGCCAGCAGCTTCCCCAGGAGGGCGAACACCGGGGAGCTGTTTTTT
cdr3_aa: CASSFPRRANTGELFF

j_call: TRBJ2-7
cdr3_length: 16
v_call: TRBV5-8
d_call: TRBD2
clone_size: .
cdr3_nt: TGTGCCAGCAGCCCAAGGACTAGGGCCAACTCCTACGAGCAGTACTTC
cdr3_aa: CASSPRTRANSYEQYF

j_call: TRBJ2-2
cdr3_length: 17
v_call: TRBV27
d_call: TRBD1
clone_size: .
cdr3_nt: TGTGCCAGCAGGCCAACCGCCGGGACAGGGTGGGGCGGGGAGCTGTTTTTT
cdr3_aa: CASRPTAGTGWGGELFF

j_call: TRBJ2-1
cdr3_length: 16
v_call: TRBV19
d_call: .
clone_size: .
cdr3_nt: TGTGCCAGTAGTATCACTACCTGGAGCTCCTACAATGAGCAGTTCTTC
cdr3_aa: CASSITTWSSYNEQFF

j_call: TRBJ1-4
cdr3_length: 14
v_call: TRBV5-1
d_call: .
clone_size: once
cdr3_nt: TGCGCCAGCAGCTTTACAGGAGTTAATGAAAAACTGTTTTTT
cdr3_aa: CASSFTGVNEKLFF

j_call: TRBJ2-7
cdr3_length: 15
v_call: TRBV28
d_call: TRBD2
clone_size: .
cdr3_nt: TGTGCCAGCAGTTTGCCTAGCGGGGGCCGCTACGAGCAGTACTTC
cdr3_aa: CASSLPSGGRYEQYF

j_call: TRBJ1-5
cdr3_length: 14
v_call: TRBV6-5
d_call: .
clone_size: few
cdr3_nt: TGTGCCAGCACTCCGGCCGGGGTCAATCAGCCCCAGCATTTT
cdr3_aa: CASTPAGVNQPQHF

j_call: TRBJ1-4
cdr3_length: 15
v_call: TRBV3-1/TRBV3-2
d_call: TRBD1
clone_size: .
cdr3_nt: TGTGCCAGCAGCCAGAGAGACAGGGCTGAAGAAAAACTGTTTTTT
cdr3_aa: CASSQRDRAEEKLFF

j_call: TRBJ2-7
cdr3_length: 15
v_call: TRBV5-1
d_call: .
clone_size: .
cdr3_nt: TGCGCCAGCAGCCCAGAGACAGGTTGGGTATACGAGCAGTACTTC
cdr3_aa: CASSPETGWVYEQYF

j_call: TRBJ2-3
cdr3_length: 17
v_call: TRBV10-1
d_call: TRBD2
clone_size: .
cdr3_nt: TGCGCCAGCAGTGAGGGACTAGCGGGAGATTCGGGTGCTACGCAGTATTTT
cdr3_aa: CASSEGLAGDSGATQYF

j_call: TRBJ2-3
cdr3_length: 18
v_call: TRBV21-1
d_call: .
clone_size: .
cdr3_nt: TGTGCCAGCAGCAAAGACATTTGTGGCGGGGGCTCTACAGATACGCAGTATTTT
cdr3_aa: CASSKDICGGGSTDTQYF

j_call: TRBJ2-1
cdr3_length: 17
v_call: TRBV4-2
d_call: TRBD2
clone_size: .
cdr3_nt: TGTGCCAGCAGCCAAGTTGGGACTAGCGGGAACTACAATGAGCAGTTCTTC
cdr3_aa: CASSQVGTSGNYNEQFF

j_call: TRBJ2-3
cdr3_length: 17
v_call: TRBV7-9
d_call: TRBD2
clone_size: .
cdr3_nt: TGTGCCAGCAGCTCGAGACTAGCGGGAGTATTTGAAGATACGCAGTATTTT
cdr3_aa: CASSSRLAGVFEDTQYF

j_call: TRBJ2-3
cdr3_length: 16
v_call: TRBV6-5
d_call: TRBD2
clone_size: .
cdr3_nt: TGTGCCAGCAGTTACTCCCCGCGGGGGGGCGGAGATACGCAGTATTTT
cdr3_aa: CASSYSPRGGGDTQYF

j_call: TRBJ1-3
cdr3_length: 13
v_call: TRBV7-2
d_call: TRBD1
clone_size: .
cdr3_nt: TGTGCCAGCAGCAGGACAGGGGGAAACACCATATATTTT
cdr3_aa: CASSRTGGNTIYF

j_call: TRBJ1-2
cdr3_length: 17
v_call: TRBV28
d_call: TRBD1
clone_size: .
cdr3_nt: TGTGCCAGCAGTTACCTACAGGGGGCCAAGTTCAGCTATGGCTACACCTTC
cdr3_aa: CASSYLQGAKFSYGYTF

j_call: TRBJ1-1
cdr3_length: 15
v_call: TRBV6-4
d_call: TRBD1
clone_size: .
cdr3_nt: TGTGCCAGCAGGAAACAGGGGGAGGTCAACACTGAAGCTTTCTTT
cdr3_aa: CASRKQGEVNTEAFF

j_call: TRBJ2-2
cdr3_length: 15
v_call: TRBV6-5
d_call: TRBD2
clone_size: .
cdr3_nt: TGTGCCAGCAGTTACTCGGGAGGGGTCACCGGGGAGCTGTTTTTT
cdr3_aa: CASSYSGGVTGELFF

j_call: TRBJ2-5
cdr3_length: 12
v_call: TRBV2
d_call: .
clone_size: .
cdr3_nt: TGTGCCAGCACCCCTATAGATGAGACCCAGTACTTC
cdr3_aa: CASTPIDETQYF

j_call: TRBJ1-1
cdr3_length: 14
v_call: TRBV5-1
d_call: TRBD1
clone_size: .
cdr3_nt: TGCGCCAGCAGAAAAACAGGGGTTAACACTGAAGCTTTCTTT
cdr3_aa: CASRKTGVNTEAFF

j_call: TRBJ2-3
cdr3_length: 17
v_call: TRBV10-3
d_call: TRBD2
clone_size: few
cdr3_nt: TGTGCCATCAGTTCTGGGGCAGCGGGAGGGATGGGGGATACGCAGTATTTT
cdr3_aa: CAISSGAAGGMGDTQYF

j_call: TRBJ2-7
cdr3_length: 12
v_call: TRBV7-9
d_call: .
clone_size: .
cdr3_nt: TGTGCCAGCAGCTTAGTCAGTGACGAGCAGTACTTC
cdr3_aa: CASSLVSDEQYF

j_call: TRBJ2-5
cdr3_length: 14
v_call: TRBV9
d_call: .
clone_size: .
cdr3_nt: TGTGCCAGCAGCGTAAGTCGGGGGTCGGAGACCCAGTACTTC
cdr3_aa: CASSVSRGSETQYF

j_call: TRBJ1-6
cdr3_length: 15
v_call: TRBV19
d_call: .
clone_size: .
cdr3_nt: TGTGCCAGTAGTAGTGAGGACAGCCATAATTCACCCCTCCACTTT
cdr3_aa: CASSSEDSHNSPLHF

j_call: TRBJ2-1
cdr3_length: 14
v_call: TRBV27
d_call: TRBD2
clone_size: few
cdr3_nt: TGTGCCAGCGCAGGACTAGCGGCCTACAATGAGCAGTTCTTC
cdr3_aa: CASAGLAAYNEQFF

j_call: TRBJ2-7
cdr3_length: 13
v_call: TRBV27
d_call: .
clone_size: .
cdr3_nt: TGTGCCAGCGGGCCACAGGGCCCCTACGAGCAGTACTTC
cdr3_aa: CASGPQGPYEQYF

j_call: TRBJ1-2
cdr3_length: 19
v_call: TRBV5-1
d_call: .
clone_size: once
cdr3_nt: TGCGCCAGCAGCTTATCCACTGGTGCGGGGGCGATGACTAACTATGGCTACACCTTC
cdr3_aa: CASSLSTGAGAMTNYGYTF

j_call: TRBJ2-7
cdr3_length: 12
v_call: TRBV9
d_call: .
clone_size: .
cdr3_nt: TGTGCCAGCAGCCTTAATTCCTACGAGCAGTACTTC
cdr3_aa: CASSLNSYEQYF

j_call: TRBJ2-3
cdr3_length: 16
v_call: TRBV2
d_call: TRBD2
clone_size: .
cdr3_nt: TGTGCCAGCAGTCTCCTGGCCGGGGGGGCTGGTAATACGCAGTATTTT
cdr3_aa: CASSLLAGGAGNTQYF

j_call: TRBJ1-5
cdr3_length: 13
v_call: TRBV30
d_call: .
clone_size: .
cdr3_nt: TGTGCCTGGAGGTCAGCGATCAATCAGCCCCAGCATTTT
cdr3_aa: CAWRSAINQPQHF

j_call: TRBJ1-1
cdr3_length: 13
v_call: TRBV29-1
d_call: .
clone_size: .
cdr3_nt: TGCAGCGTTGGGCGACAACCGAACACTGAAGCTTTCTTT
cdr3_aa: CSVGRQPNTEAFF

j_call: TRBJ2-5
cdr3_length: 12
v_call: TRBV29-1
d_call: TRBD1
clone_size: .
cdr3_nt: TGCAGCGGTGAGACAGGGGGAGAGACCCAGTACTTC
cdr3_aa: CSGETGGETQYF

j_call: TRBJ2-1
cdr3_length: 14
v_call: TRBV7-8
d_call: .
clone_size: .
cdr3_nt: TGTGCCAGCAGTAAGTGGGAGTTATACAATGAGCAGTTCTTC
cdr3_aa: CASSKWELYNEQFF

j_call: TRBJ2-6
cdr3_length: 19
v_call: TRBV2
d_call: TRBD2
clone_size: .
cdr3_nt: TGTGCCAGCAGTCTTTTTCGACTAGCGGGAGGGCGGGGGGCCAACGTCCTGACTTTC
cdr3_aa: CASSLFRLAGGRGANVLTF

j_call: TRBJ2-3
cdr3_length: 17
v_call: TRBV4-1
d_call: .
clone_size: .
cdr3_nt: TGCGCCAGCAGCCGCGATACTATGATTTCTAGCACAGATACGCAGTATTTT
cdr3_aa: CASSRDTMISSTDTQYF

j_call: TRBJ2-5
cdr3_length: 15
v_call: TRBV4-1
d_call: .
clone_size: .
cdr3_nt: TGCGCCAGCAGCCAAGGAGAGGCAGTCCAAGAGACCCAGTACTTC
cdr3_aa: CASSQGEAVQETQYF

j_call: TRBJ1-1
cdr3_length: 14
v_call: TRBV6-5
d_call: .
clone_size: .
cdr3_nt: TGTGCCAGCAACCCGGATGGGGGGGGCACTGAAGCTTTCTTT
cdr3_aa: CASNPDGGGTEAFF

j_call: TRBJ1-6
cdr3_length: 17
v_call: TRBV13
d_call: .
clone_size: .
cdr3_nt: TGTGCCAGCAGCTTAGGGGGCGGGAGCTCCTATAATTCACCCCTCCACTTT
cdr3_aa: CASSLGGGSSYNSPLHF

j_call: TRBJ1-1
cdr3_length: 13
v_call: TRBV28
d_call: TRBD1
clone_size: .
cdr3_nt: TGTGCCAGCACGGGACAGGGGTTCACTGAAGCTTTCTTT
cdr3_aa: CASTGQGFTEAFF

j_call: TRBJ1-5
cdr3_length: 18
v_call: TRBV27
d_call: .
clone_size: few
cdr3_nt: TGTGCCAGCAGTTTATCGGGCAGGTTAATTTATAGCAATCAGCCCCAGCATTTT
cdr3_aa: CASSLSGRLIYSNQPQHF

j_call: TRBJ2-1
cdr3_length: 16
v_call: TRBV3-1/TRBV3-2
d_call: TRBD2
clone_size: .
cdr3_nt: TGTGCCAGCAGCCAATCGGGGCGCGGGGGGAAGGATGAGCAGTTCTTC
cdr3_aa: CASSQSGRGGKDEQFF

j_call: TRBJ2-7
cdr3_length: 20
v_call: TRBV3-1/TRBV3-2
d_call: TRBD2
clone_size: .
cdr3_nt: TGTGCCAGCAGCCAATCCCCTGCCCCAGGACTAGCGGGATCACCCTACGAGCAGTACTTC
cdr3_aa: CASSQSPAPGLAGSPYEQYF